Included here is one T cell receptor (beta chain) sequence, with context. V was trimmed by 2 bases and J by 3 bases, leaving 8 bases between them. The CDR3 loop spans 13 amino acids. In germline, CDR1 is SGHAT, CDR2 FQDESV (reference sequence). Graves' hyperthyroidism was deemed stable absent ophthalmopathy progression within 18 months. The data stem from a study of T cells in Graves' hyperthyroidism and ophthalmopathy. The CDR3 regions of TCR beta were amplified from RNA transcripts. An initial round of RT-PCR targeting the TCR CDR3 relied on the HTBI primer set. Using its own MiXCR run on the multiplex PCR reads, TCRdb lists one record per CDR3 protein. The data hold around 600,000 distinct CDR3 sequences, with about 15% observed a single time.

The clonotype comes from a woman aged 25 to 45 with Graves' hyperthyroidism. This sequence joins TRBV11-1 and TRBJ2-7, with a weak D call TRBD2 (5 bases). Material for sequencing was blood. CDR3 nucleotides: TGTGCCAGCAGCTTAATCCGGGACTACGAGCAGTACTTC. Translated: CASSLIRDYEQYF.